These 16 T cell receptor beta chains were all obtained from the same sample, sequenced in a study of response to subunit inactivated influenza vaccine. MiXCR, run by TCRdb on the RT-PCR reads, gives a single entry per CDR3 protein. The sample contains about half a million distinct CDR3 sequences, about 10% of which appear only once. This sample comprised PBMCs from blood, obtained roughly 47 days after vaccination. These receptors were taken from a man aged 50 or older who received an inactivated influenza vaccine.

This clonotype was seen repeatedly, ten times or more. This chain uses TRBV20-1 with TRBJ2-1; TRBD2 agrees at 8 bases. V dropped 3 bases and J dropped 5; count of bases not matched to a gene: 9. The CDR3 contains 15 residues. Looked up from germline, CDR1 is DFQATT and CDR2 is SNEGSKA (reference sequence). The CDR3: CSASRASGGHNEQFF. DNA for the CDR3: TGCAGTGCTAGTCGGGCATCGGGAGGGCACAATGAGCAGTTCTTC.

The chain carries TRBV27 and TRBJ2-7, with 11 bases matching TRBD2. The trim removed 5 bases at V and 2 bases at J, leaving 8 bases unmatched. The CDR3 is made up of 16 amino acids. Germline CDR1 and CDR2: MNHEY and SMNVEV (reference sequence). CDR3 DNA: TGTGCCAGCAGTCCCGTTGGGACTAGCGGCCCCTACGAGCAGTACTTC. This sequence encodes CASSPVGTSGPYEQYF.

The chain uses TRBV7-8 and TRBJ2-7, with D unresolved. Looked up from germline, CDR1 is SGHVS and CDR2 is FQNEAQ. The CDR3 extends over 14 amino acids. The ends were cut back, 1 base at V and 6 bases at J, with 13 bases in the middle. CDR3 sequence reads: CASSLGAVGFEQYF. For the CDR3, the DNA is TGTGCCAGCAGCTTAGGGGCAGTGGGTTTCGAGCAGTACTTC.

This clonotype was detected a few times. V is TRBV25-1 and J is TRBJ2-1; D may be TRBD1 (7 bases). The V end was cut by 2 bases, the J end by 7 bases, with 15 bases between. Germline-derived CDR1 and CDR2 are MGHDK and SYGVNS. CDR3 size: 15 residues. CDR3 protein: CASSEGGTAVNEQFF. As DNA, the CDR3 is TGTGCCAGCAGTGAAGGAGGGACAGCCGTAAATGAGCAGTTCTTC.

J is TRBJ2-5 and V is TRBV5-1; D is possibly TRBD1 or TRBD2 (5 bases each). V was trimmed by 0 bases and J by 8 bases, leaving 17 bases between them. Germline-derived CDR1 and CDR2 are SGHRS and YFSETQ. The CDR3 is 15 amino acids. CDR3 nucleotide sequence: TGCGCCAGCAGCTTGGAGAGCTTCGGGGCCAAAACCCAGTACTTC. Translated, it gives CASSLESFGAKTQYF.

There are many counts of this clonotype. The gene calls are TRBV7-9 and TRBJ2-7; D is unclear. The CDR3 has 12 amino acids. V dropped 6 bases and J dropped 4 bases, with 10 bases sitting between them. Germline V gene sequence: CDR1 SEHNR, CDR2 FQNEAQ (reference sequence). CDR3 sequence reads: CASSSGIYEQYF. CDR3 in DNA: TGTGCCAGCAGTTCTGGGATTTACGAGCAGTACTTC.

V is TRBV20-1 and J is TRBJ2-7; TRBD2 matches at 10 bases. CDR1 is DFQATT and CDR2 is SNEGSKA in the germline V gene (reference sequence). The CDR3 sequence is 15 residues long. V was clipped by 4 bases and J by 3 bases; unmatched bases: 9. The CDR3 is CSANQLLAGNYEQYF. CDR3 coding DNA: TGCAGTGCTAACCAACTACTAGCGGGAAACTACGAGCAGTACTTC.

This clonotype has at least ten counts. Germline is not matched at one junction end, which may reflect a read error. The chain recombines TRBV6-1 with TRBJ1-2; D is unresolved. Germline-derived CDR1 and CDR2 are MNHNS and SASEGT. This CDR3 has 15 amino acids. The CDR3 protein is CASSLRGNHLSLQAF. In nucleotides, the CDR3 is TGTGCCAGCAGCCTCAGAGGCAACCACCTCTCGCTACAAGCCTTC.

The chain couples TRBV2 to TRBJ2-5; 8 nucleotides agree with TRBD2. This CDR3 is built from 15 residues. J lost 5 bases, V lost 8 bases, and 13 bases had no gene match. Germline CDR1 reads SNHLY; CDR2 reads FYNNEI. CDR3 sequence reads: CASRYRSGGGETQYF. CDR3 DNA sequence: TGTGCCAGCCGCTATCGGAGCGGGGGAGGGGAGACCCAGTACTTC.

This clonotype showed up just a few times. This chain joins TRBV7-2 and TRBJ2-5, with D unclear. V lost 3 bases and J 7 bases, leaving 6 bases between the germline ends. The V gene's germline CDR1 is SGHTA and CDR2 FQGNSA. The CDR3 runs 11 residues. The CDR3 spells CASSFSATQYF. CDR3 nucleotides: TGTGCCAGCAGCTTTTCCGCGACCCAGTACTTC.

In its sample, this clonotype was seen a few times. The genes are TRBV12-3 or TRBV12-4 and TRBJ1-2, with a possible D match to TRBD1 (5 bases). The ends were cut back, 6 bases at V and 10 bases at J, with 18 bases in the middle. This CDR3 spans 13 amino acids. The CDR3 DNA is TGTGCCAGCAGCCTTGGGGCACAAGGGGACTACACCTTC. Residues: CASSLGAQGDYTF.

This clonotype was seen at least ten times. This chain links TRBV2 with TRBJ2-6, with TRBD1 matching over 8 bases. CDR1 and CDR2 from the germline V gene are SNHLY and FYNNEI. The CDR3 has 18 residues. The V segment lost 6 bases and the J segment 0 bases; nucleotides outside the gene matches: 10. The CDR3 loop reads CASREPDRDPSGANVLTF. For the CDR3, the DNA is TGTGCCAGCAGGGAACCGGACAGGGACCCCTCTGGGGCCAACGTCCTGACTTTC.

This clonotype has only a few counts. V and J are TRBV6-5 and TRBJ2-2; D possibly uses TRBD1 or TRBD2 (5 bases each). CDR1 is MNHEY, CDR2 SVGAGI, per germline. CDR3 length equals 17 residues. Trimming removed 0 bases from V and 3 bases from J, with 14 bases in between. CDR3 loop: CASSYSWGWGDTGELFF. In DNA form, the CDR3 reads TGTGCCAGCAGTTACTCGTGGGGGTGGGGTGACACCGGGGAGCTGTTTTTT.

This clonotype was counted only a few times. The chain combines TRBV27 with TRBJ2-5; D not certain. This CDR3 contains 15 residues. V lost 3 bases and J lost 3, with 14 bases in between. Looked up from germline, CDR1 is MNHEY and CDR2 is SMNVEV (reference sequence). The CDR3 DNA is TGTGCCAGCAGTTTTGGTCTGGGTGGGGAAGAGACCCAGTACTTC. Protein sequence: CASSFGLGGEETQYF.

The CDR3 DNA follows: TGTGCCAGCAGCCCCGGGGGGTGGACAGGTAACAACGAGCAGTACTTC. This encodes CASSPGGWTGNNEQYF. The chain combines TRBV7-6 with TRBJ2-7; D is perhaps TRBD1 or TRBD2 (7 bases each). The germline gives CDR1 SGHVS, CDR2 FNYEAQ. This CDR3 has 16 amino acids. Trimming left V 5 bases short and J 5 bases short, with 22 bases between.

This clonotype was counted a few times. The chain combines TRBV4-2 with TRBJ2-1; 12 nucleotides align to TRBD2. Germline values: CDR1 LGHNA, CDR2 YNFKEQ. J lost 2 bases, V lost 1 base, and 3 bases had no gene match. The CDR3 consists of 17 residues. CDR3 DNA: TGTGCCAGCAGCCAAGTAACTAGCGGGGGGCCCTACAATGAGCAGTTCTTC. It is translated as CASSQVTSGGPYNEQFF.